This T cell receptor beta chain appears in the sequencing data of a study of human T cells and chemical hapten exposure. About the study: TCR yields per sample varied, mainly owing to small pooled library volume differences.

Points from the study as a whole: Relative to controls, expanded TCRs formed significantly more large CDR3 similarity clusters. Patch test scores rose with PT1 expanded TCR counts, a positive correlation.

This clonotype was seen many times. Its antigen is undetermined. TCRdb reprocessed the RACE reads with MiXCR, giving one entry per CDR3 protein. The sample contains tens of thousands of distinct CDR3 sequences, 3% to 4% of which appear only once. Sample time point: patch test 2, 6 weeks after DPC sensitization. Treatment meaning: therapeutic diphenylcyclopropenone sensitization with weekly scalp DPC. CDR1 and CDR2 from the germline V gene are MNHEY and SMNVEV (reference sequence). The CDR3 totals 13 residues. With 5 bases removed from V and 3 bases from J, the gap between germline ends came to 11 bases.

The TCR sequence derives from a man aged 40-49 years with alopecia areata. Some clones in this sample may be carry-over from other donors' samples. The V gene is TRBV27, the J gene TRBJ2-7; unclear D gene. The sequencing here drew on whole blood, taken in connection with sensitization to the hapten diphenylcyclopropenone (DPC). CDR3 nucleotides: TGTGCCAGCAGTCACTCGATCCTCTACGAGCAGTACTTC. This codes for CASSHSILYEQYF.